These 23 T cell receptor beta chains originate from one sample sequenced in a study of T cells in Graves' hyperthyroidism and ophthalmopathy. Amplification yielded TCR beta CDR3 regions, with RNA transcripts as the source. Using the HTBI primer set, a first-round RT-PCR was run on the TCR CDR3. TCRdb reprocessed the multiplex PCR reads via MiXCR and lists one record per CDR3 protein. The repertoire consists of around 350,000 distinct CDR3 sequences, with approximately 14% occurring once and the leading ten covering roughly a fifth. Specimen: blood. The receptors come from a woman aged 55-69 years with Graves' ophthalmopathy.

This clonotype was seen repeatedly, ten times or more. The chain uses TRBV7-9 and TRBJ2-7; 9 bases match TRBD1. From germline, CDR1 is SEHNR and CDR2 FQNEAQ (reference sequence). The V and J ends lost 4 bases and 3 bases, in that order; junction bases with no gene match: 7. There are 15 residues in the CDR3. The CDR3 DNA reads TGTGCCAGCAGCTCGGGACAGGGAAACTACTACGAGCAGTACTTC. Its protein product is CASSSGQGNYYEQYF.

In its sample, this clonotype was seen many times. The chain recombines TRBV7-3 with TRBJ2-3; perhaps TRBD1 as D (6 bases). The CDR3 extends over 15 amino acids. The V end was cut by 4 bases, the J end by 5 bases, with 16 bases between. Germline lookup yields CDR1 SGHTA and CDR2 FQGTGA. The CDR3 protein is CASSSTGIGVDTQYF. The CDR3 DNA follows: TGTGCCAGCAGCTCTACAGGGATTGGGGTAGATACGCAGTATTTT.

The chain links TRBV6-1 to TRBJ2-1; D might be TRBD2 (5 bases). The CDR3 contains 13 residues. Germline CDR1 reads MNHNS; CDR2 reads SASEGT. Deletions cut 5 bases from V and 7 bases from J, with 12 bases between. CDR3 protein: CASSMVAGNEQFF. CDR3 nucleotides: TGTGCCAGCAGTATGGTGGCGGGTAATGAGCAGTTCTTC.

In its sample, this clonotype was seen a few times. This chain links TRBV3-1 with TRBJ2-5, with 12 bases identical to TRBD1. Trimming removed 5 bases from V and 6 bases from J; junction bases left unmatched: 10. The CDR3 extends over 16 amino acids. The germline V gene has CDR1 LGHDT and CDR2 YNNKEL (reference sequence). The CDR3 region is CASSFGGQGALKTQYF. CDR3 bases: TGTGCCAGCAGCTTTGGGGGACAGGGGGCTCTAAAGACCCAGTACTTC.

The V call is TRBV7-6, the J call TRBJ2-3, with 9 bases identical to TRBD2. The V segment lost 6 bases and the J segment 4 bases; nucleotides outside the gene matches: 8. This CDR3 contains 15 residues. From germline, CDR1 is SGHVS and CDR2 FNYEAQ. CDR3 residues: CASSDSGSNADTQYF. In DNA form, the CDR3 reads TGTGCCAGCAGTGATAGCGGGAGTAACGCAGATACGCAGTATTTT.

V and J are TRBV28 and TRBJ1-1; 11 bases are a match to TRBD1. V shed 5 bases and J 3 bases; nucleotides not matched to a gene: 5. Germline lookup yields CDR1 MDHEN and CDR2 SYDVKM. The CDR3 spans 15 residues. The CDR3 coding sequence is TGTGCCAGCAGTCTATCGGGACAGGGGGACACTGAAGCTTTCTTT. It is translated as CASSLSGQGDTEAFF.

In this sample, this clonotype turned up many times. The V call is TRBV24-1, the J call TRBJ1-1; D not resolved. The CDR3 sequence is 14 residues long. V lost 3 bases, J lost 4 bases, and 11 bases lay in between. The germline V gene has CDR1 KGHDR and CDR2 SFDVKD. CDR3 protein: CATSDTLHPTEAFF. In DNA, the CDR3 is TGTGCCACCAGTGATACGCTCCACCCCACTGAAGCTTTCTTT.

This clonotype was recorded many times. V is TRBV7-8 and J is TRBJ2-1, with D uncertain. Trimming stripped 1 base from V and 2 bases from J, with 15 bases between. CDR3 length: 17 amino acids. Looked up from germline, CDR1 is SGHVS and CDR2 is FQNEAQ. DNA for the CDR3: TGTGCCAGCAGCTTAGAAAGGGTGAGGACCACCTACAATGAGCAGTTCTTC. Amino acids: CASSLERVRTTYNEQFF.

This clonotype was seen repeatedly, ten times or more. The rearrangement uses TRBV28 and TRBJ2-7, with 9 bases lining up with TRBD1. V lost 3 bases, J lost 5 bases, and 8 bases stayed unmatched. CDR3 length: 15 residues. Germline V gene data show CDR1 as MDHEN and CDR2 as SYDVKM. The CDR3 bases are TGTGCCAGCAGTTTTCTCGGGACAGGGTTACACGAGCAGTACTTC. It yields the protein CASSFLGTGLHEQYF.

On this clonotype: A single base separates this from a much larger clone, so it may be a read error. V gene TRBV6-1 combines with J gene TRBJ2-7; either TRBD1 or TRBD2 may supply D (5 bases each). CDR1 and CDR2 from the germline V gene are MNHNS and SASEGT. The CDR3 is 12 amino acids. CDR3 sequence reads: CASWDVSYERYF. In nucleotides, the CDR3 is TGTGCCAGCTGGGACGTCTCCTACGAGCGGTACTTC.

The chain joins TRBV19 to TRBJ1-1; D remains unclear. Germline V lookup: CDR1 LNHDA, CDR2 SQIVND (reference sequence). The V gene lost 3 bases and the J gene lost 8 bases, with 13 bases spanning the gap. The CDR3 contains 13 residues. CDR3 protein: CASSMVASEEAFF. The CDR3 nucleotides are TGTGCCAGTAGTATGGTGGCCTCCGAAGAAGCTTTCTTT.

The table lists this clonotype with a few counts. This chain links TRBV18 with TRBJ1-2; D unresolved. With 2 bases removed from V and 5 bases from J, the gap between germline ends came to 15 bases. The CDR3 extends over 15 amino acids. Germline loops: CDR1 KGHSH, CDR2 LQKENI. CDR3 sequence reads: CASSPIEGFGYGYTF. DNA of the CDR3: TGTGCCAGCTCACCAATCGAGGGTTTTGGGTATGGCTACACCTTC.

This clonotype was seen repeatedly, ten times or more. The CDR3: CASSPGGGRGTDTQYF. The CDR3, as DNA: TGTGCCAGCAGCCCAGGAGGCGGGAGGGGCACAGATACGCAGTATTTT. The V call is TRBV11-3, the J call TRBJ2-3; 9 positions agree with TRBD2. The CDR3 contains 16 residues. After removal of 5 bases from V and 1 base from J, the junction contained 7 bases not matched to a gene. CDR1 is SGHNT, CDR2 YENEEA, per germline.

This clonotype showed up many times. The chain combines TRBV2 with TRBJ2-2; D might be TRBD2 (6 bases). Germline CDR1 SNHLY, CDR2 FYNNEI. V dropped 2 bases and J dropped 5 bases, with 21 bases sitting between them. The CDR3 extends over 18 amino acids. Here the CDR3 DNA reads TGTGCCAGCAGTGAATTCTCCTCCCAGCTTGGGGGGACCGGGGAGCTGTTTTTT. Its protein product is CASSEFSSQLGGTGELFF.

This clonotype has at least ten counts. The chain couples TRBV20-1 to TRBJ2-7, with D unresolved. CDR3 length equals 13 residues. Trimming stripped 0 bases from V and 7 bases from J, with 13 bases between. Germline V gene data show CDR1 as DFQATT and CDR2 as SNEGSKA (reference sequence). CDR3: CSARDRPLREQYF. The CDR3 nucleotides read TGCAGTGCTAGAGATCGACCTCTTCGGGAGCAGTACTTC.

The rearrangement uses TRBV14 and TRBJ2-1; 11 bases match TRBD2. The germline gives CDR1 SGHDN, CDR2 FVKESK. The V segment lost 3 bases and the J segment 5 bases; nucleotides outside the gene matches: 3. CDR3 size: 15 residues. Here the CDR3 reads CASSQGTSGNNEQFF. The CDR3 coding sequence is TGTGCCAGCAGCCAGGGGACTAGCGGAAACAATGAGCAGTTCTTC.

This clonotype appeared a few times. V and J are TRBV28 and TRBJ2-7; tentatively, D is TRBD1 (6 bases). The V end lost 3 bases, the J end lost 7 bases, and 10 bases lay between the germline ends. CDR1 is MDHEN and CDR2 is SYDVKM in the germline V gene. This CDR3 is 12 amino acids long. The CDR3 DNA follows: TGTGCCAGCAGTTTCCTTCAGGGGGAGCAGTACTTC. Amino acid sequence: CASSFLQGEQYF. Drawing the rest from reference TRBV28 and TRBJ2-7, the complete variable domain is DVKVTQSSRYLVKRTGEKVFLECVQDMDHENMFWYRQDPGLGLRLIYFSYDVKMKEKGDIPEGYSVSREKKERFSLILESASTNQTSMYLCASSFLQGEQYFGPGTRLTVT.

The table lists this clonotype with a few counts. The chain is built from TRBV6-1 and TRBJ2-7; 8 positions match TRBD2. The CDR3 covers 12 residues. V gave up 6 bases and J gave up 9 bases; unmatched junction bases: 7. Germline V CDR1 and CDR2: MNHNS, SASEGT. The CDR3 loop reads CASSRGGEGQYF. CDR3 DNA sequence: TGTGCCAGCAGCCGGGGGGGAGAAGGGCAGTACTTC.

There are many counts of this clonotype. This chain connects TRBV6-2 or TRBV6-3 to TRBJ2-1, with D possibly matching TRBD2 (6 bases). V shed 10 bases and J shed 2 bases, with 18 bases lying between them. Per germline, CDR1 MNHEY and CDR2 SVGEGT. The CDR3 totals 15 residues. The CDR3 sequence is CAIQTGEMTYNEQFF. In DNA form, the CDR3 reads TGTGCCATACAGACGGGGGAGATGACCTACAATGAGCAGTTCTTC.

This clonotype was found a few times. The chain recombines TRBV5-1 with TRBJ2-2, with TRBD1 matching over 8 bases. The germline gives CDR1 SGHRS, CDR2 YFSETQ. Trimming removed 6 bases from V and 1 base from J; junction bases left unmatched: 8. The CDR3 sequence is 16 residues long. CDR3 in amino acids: CASIPGGQVNTGELFF. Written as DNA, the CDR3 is TGCGCCAGCATACCCGGGGGACAGGTGAACACCGGGGAGCTGTTTTTT.

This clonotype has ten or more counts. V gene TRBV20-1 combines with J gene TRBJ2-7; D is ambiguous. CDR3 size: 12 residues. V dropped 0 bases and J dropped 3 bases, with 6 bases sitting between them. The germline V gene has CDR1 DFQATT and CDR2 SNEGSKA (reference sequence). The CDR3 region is CSARDSFYEQYF. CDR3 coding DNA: TGCAGTGCTAGAGACTCGTTCTACGAGCAGTACTTC.

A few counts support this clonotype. The CDR3 sequence: CSAPGRAGVSYNEQFF. CDR3 DNA: TGCAGTGCTCCGGGTCGGGCGGGAGTATCGTACAATGAGCAGTTCTTC. The chain employs TRBV20-1 and TRBJ2-1; 7 bases match TRBD2. This CDR3 has 16 amino acids. V shed 5 bases and J 4 bases; nucleotides not matched to a gene: 14. Germline values: CDR1 DFQATT, CDR2 SNEGSKA (reference sequence).

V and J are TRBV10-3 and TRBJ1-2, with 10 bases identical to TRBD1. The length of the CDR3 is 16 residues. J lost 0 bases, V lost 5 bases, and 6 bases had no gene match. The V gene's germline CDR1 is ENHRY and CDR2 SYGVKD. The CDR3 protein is CAISPGTGATNYGYTF. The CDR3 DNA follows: TGTGCCATCAGTCCCGGGACAGGGGCAACTAACTATGGCTACACCTTC.